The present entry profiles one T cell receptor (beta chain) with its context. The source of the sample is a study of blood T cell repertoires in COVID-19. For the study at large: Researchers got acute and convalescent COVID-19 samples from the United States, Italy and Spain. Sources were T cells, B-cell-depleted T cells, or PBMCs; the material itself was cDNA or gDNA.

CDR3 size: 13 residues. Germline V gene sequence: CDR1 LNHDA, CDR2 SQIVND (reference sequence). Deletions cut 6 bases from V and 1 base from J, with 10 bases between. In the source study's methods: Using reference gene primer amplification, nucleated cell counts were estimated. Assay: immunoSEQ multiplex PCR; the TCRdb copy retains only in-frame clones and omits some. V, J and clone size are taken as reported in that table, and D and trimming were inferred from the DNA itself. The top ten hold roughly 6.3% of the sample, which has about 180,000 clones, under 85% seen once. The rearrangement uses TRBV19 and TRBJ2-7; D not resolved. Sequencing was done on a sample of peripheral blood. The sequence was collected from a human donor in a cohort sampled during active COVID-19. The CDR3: CASSLAVSYEQYF. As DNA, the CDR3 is TGTGCCAGTAGCCTGGCGGTGTCCTACGAGCAGTACTTC.